This TCR beta chain was sequenced during a study of T cells in Graves' hyperthyroidism and ophthalmopathy. There were TCR beta CDR3 regions amplified from RNA transcripts. An initial round of RT-PCR targeting the TCR CDR3 relied on the HTBI primer set. TCRdb re-derived calls from the multiplex PCR reads in MiXCR, one entry per CDR3 protein. The sample lists fewer than 650,000 distinct CDR3 sequences; over 35% were seen once. About this clonotype: Its target is unknown.

The study's findings and limits: A 13 V-J model separated ophthalmopathy from stable hyperthyroidism.

This CDR3 contains 14 residues. The germline V gene encodes CDR1 SEHNR and CDR2 FQNEAQ (reference sequence). The ends were cut back, 6 bases at V and 8 bases at J, with 16 bases in the middle. The sequenced sample was peripheral blood or thyroid tissue (not recorded which). The rearrangement joins TRBV7-9 to TRBJ1-4; TRBD1 is a possible D gene (6 bases). The TCR sequence derives from an adult woman with Graves' disease, either hyperthyroidism or ophthalmopathy (not recorded which). CDR3 sequence (DNA): TGTGCCAGCAGAACAACAGGGACCTCGGAAAAACTGTTTTTT. Translating gives CASRTTGTSEKLFF.